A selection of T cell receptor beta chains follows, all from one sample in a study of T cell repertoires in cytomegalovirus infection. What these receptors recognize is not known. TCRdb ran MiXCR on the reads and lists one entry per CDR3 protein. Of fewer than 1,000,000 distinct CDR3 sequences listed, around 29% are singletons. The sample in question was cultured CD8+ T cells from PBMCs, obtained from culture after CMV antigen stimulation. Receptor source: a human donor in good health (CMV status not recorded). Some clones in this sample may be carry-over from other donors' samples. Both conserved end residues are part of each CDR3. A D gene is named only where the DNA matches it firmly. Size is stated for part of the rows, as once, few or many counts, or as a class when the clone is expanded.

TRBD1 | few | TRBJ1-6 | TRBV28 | CASSLIGQGDSPLHF | TGTGCCAGCAGTCTCATCGGACAGGGTGATTCACCCCTCCACTTT
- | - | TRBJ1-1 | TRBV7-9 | CASSSNPGLGAFF | TGTGCCAGCAGCTCTAACCCGGGCCTGGGAGCTTTCTTT
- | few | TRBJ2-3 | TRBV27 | CASSLTEADTQYF | TGTGCCAGCAGTTTGACAGAAGCTGATACGCAGTATTTT
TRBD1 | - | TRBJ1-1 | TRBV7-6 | CASSLEPGQTNTEAFF | TGTGCCAGCAGCTTAGAACCGGGACAGACGAACACTGAAGCTTTCTTT
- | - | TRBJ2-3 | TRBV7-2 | CASSSTTGVASTQYF | TGTGCCAGCAGCTCCACGACCGGGGTGGCGAGTACGCAGTATTTT
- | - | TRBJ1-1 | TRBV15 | CATSRDRAGGTEAFF | TGTGCCACCAGCAGAGATCGGGCAGGAGGGACTGAAGCTTTCTTT
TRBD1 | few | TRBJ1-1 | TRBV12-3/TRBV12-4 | CASRFTTGQRSLNTEAFF | TGTGCCAGCAGATTCACGACGGGACAGCGCTCATTGAACACTGAAGCTTTCTTT
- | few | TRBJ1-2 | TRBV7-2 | CASSITTQGSNGYTF | TGTGCCAGCAGCATAACGACCCAGGGATCAAATGGCTACACCTTC
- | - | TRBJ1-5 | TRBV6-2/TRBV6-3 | CASSYPLYQPQHF | TGTGCCAGCAGTTACCCACTTTATCAGCCCCAGCATTTT
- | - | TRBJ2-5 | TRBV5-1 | CASSLGTWGETQYF | TGCGCCAGCAGCTTGGGGACGTGGGGGGAGACCCAGTACTTC
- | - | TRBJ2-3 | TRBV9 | CASSVEWGPTDTQYF | TGTGCCAGCAGCGTAGAATGGGGCCCCACAGATACGCAGTATTTT
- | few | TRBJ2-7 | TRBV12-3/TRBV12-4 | CASTPSSRGADNTYEQYF | TGTGCCAGTACTCCCTCTTCGCGCGGGGCAGACAATACCTACGAGCAGTACTTC
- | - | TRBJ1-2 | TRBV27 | CASSDHRAGIYGYTF | TGTGCCAGCAGTGACCACAGGGCAGGGATCTATGGCTACACCTTC
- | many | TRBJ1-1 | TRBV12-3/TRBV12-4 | CASSSGPNTEAFF | TGTGCCAGCAGCTCGGGACCGAACACTGAAGCTTTCTTT
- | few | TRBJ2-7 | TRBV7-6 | CASSLTVGSYEQYF | TGTGCCAGCAGCTTAACGGTGGGCTCCTACGAGCAGTACTTC
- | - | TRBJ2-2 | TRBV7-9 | CASSGSGSNTGELFF | TGTGCTAGCAGCGGCTCGGGGTCGAACACCGGGGAGCTGTTTTTT
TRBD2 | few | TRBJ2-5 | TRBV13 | CASSKGTSGGFEETQYF | TGTGCCAGCAGCAAAGGGACTAGCGGGGGGTTTGAAGAGACCCAGTACTTC
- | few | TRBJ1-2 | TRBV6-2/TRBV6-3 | CASSYPGGSVPPYGYTF | TGTGCCAGCAGTTACCCCGGGGGTTCCGTTCCCCCCTATGGCTACACCTTC
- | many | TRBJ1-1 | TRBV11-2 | CASSLWRTSNTEAFF | TGTGCCAGCAGCTTATGGAGGACCTCGAACACTGAAGCTTTCTTT
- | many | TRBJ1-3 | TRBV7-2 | CASRFRSEENSGNTIYF | TGTGCCAGCAGGTTCAGGTCAGAGGAGAACTCTGGAAACACCATATATTTT
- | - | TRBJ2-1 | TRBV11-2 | CASSVVPGLVYEQFF | TGTGCCAGCAGCGTCGTTCCAGGTCTAGTCTATGAGCAGTTCTTC
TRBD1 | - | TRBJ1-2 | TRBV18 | CASSPPAWDRSNYGYTF | TGTGCCAGCTCACCACCGGCATGGGACAGAAGTAACTATGGCTACACCTTC
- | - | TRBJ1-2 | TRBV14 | CASSRKQGDGYGYTF | TGTGCCAGCAGCCGTAAACAGGGAGACGGCTATGGCTACACCTTC
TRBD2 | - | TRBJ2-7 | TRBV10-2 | CASLGGASSYEQYF | TGCGCCAGCCTCGGGGGGGCGAGCTCCTACGAGCAGTACTTC
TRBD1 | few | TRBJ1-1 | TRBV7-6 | CASSQTGTGAGEAFF | TGTGCCAGCAGCCAGACCGGGACAGGGGCTGGGGAAGCTTTCTTT
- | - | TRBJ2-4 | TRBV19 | CASSGGHHIQYF | TGTGCCAGTAGTGGGGGACACCATATTCAGTACTTC
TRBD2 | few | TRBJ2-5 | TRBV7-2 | CASSPGVAGGGQETQYF | TGTGCCAGCAGCCCGGGGGTAGCGGGGGGAGGTCAAGAGACCCAGTACTTC
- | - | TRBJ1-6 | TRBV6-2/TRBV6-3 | CASARRINSPLHF | TGTGCCAGCGCTCGAAGGATCAATTCACCCCTCCACTTT
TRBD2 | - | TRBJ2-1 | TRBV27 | CASTQLAAYNEQFF | TGTGCCAGCACCCAACTAGCGGCCTACAATGAGCAGTTCTTC
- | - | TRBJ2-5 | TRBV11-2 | CASSSFDRGQETQYF | TGTGCCAGCAGCTCCTTTGACCGCGGCCAAGAGACCCAGTACTTC
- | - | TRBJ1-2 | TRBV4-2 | CASSPLEGKNYGYTF | TGTGCCAGCAGCCCCCTCGAGGGAAAGAACTATGGCTACACCTTC
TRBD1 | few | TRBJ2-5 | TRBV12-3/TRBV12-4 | CASTIRTGETQYF | TGTGCCAGCACCATTAGGACAGGCGAGACCCAGTACTTC
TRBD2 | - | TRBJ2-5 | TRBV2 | CASRGTSGGQETQYF | TGTGCCAGCAGAGGGACTAGCGGGGGCCAAGAGACCCAGTACTTC
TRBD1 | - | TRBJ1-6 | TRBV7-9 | CASRDRTGDSPLHF | TGTGCCAGCAGAGACCGAACAGGGGACTCACCCCTCCACTTT
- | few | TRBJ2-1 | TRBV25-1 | CASSIFRNEQFF | TGTGCCAGCAGTATTTTTCGAAATGAGCAGTTCTTC
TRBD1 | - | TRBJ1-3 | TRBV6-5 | CASSYSTGEGNTIYF | TGTGCCAGCAGTTACTCCACAGGGGAAGGAAACACCATATATTTT
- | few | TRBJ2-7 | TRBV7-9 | CASSLGRGQGYEQYF | TGTGCCAGCAGCTTAGGCAGGGGACAAGGCTACGAGCAGTACTTC
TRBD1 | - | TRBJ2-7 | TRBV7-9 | CASSSWTGSYEQYF | TGTGCCAGCAGCTCATGGACAGGGTCCTACGAGCAGTACTTC
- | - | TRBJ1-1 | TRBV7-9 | CASSLEFEDEAFF | TGTGCCAGCAGCTTAGAGTTCGAAGATGAAGCTTTCTTT
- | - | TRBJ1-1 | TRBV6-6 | CASSGLGGAGNTEAFF | TGTGCCAGCAGCGGACTAGGGGGGGCTGGAAACACTGAAGCTTTCTTT
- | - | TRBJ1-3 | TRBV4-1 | CASSPVGRSGNTIYF | TGCGCCAGCAGCCCCGTTGGGCGCTCTGGAAACACCATATATTTT
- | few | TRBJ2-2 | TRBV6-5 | CASSSGPPEGGELFF | TGTGCCAGCAGCTCCGGGCCCCCTGAAGGCGGGGAGCTGTTTTTT
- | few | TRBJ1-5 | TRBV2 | CASSTGTVDNQPQHF | TGTGCCAGCAGTACCGGGACGGTGGACAATCAGCCCCAGCATTTT
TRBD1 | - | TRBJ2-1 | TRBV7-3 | CASSSPGQGGEQFF | TGTGCCAGCAGCTCCCCGGGACAGGGGGGCGAGCAGTTCTTC
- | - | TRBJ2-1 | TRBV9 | CASSAAESSYNEQFF | TGTGCCAGCAGCGCCGCAGAAAGCTCCTACAATGAGCAGTTCTTC
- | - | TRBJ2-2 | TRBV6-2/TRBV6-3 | CASSPHIGELFF | TGTGCCAGCAGCCCCCACATCGGGGAGCTGTTTTTT
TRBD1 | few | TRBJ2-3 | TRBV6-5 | CASSSMGQGRPATTDTQYF | TGTGCCAGCAGCTCCATGGGACAGGGGAGACCAGCAACCACAGATACGCAGTATTTT
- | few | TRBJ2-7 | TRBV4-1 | CASKGTYSEQYF | TGCGCCAGCAAAGGGACATATTCCGAGCAGTACTTC
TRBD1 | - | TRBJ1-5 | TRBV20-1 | CSATGQYYNQPQHF | TGCAGTGCCACGGGACAGTACTACAATCAGCCCCAGCATTTT
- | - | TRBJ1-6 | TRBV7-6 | CASSLGGDFYNSPLHF | TGTGCCAGCAGCTTAGGGGGTGACTTCTATAATTCACCCCTCCACTTT
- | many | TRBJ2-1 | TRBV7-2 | CASSLVPGAGDNEQFF | TGTGCCAGCAGCTTAGTCCCGGGGGCAGGGGACAATGAGCAGTTCTTC
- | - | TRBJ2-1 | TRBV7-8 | CASSLEGLARHEQFF | TGTGCCAGCAGCTTAGAAGGGTTAGCGAGGCATGAGCAGTTCTTC
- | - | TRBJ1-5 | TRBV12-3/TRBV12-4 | CASSFGEDGSQPQHF | TGTGCCAGCAGTTTTGGAGAGGATGGGAGTCAGCCCCAGCATTTT
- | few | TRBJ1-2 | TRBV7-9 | CASSVGANYGYTF | TGTGCCAGCAGCGTAGGCGCTAACTATGGCTACACCTTC
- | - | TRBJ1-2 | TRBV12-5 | CASGLVQADGYTF | TGTGCTAGTGGTTTGGTACAAGCAGATGGCTACACCTTC
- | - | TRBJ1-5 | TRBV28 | CASTDQGYRNQPQHF | TGTGCCAGCACCGATCAGGGGTACCGCAATCAGCCCCAGCATTTT
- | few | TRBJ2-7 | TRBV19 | CASSSEYEQYF | TGTGCCAGTAGTAGCGAGTACGAGCAGTACTTC